A single sample gave rise to the 25 T cell receptor beta chains below, sequenced in a study of CD8 T cells in ankylosing spondylitis. TCRdb re-called the 5' RACE reads through MiXCR, storing one row per CDR3 protein. The table has around 120,000 distinct CDR3 sequences, about an eighth seen once. The specimen was blood, either unsorted or a sorted T cell fraction (not recorded which). The source is a female donor with ankylosing spondylitis or in good health (not recorded which).

This chain uses TRBV20-1 with TRBJ2-3, with D maybe TRBD2 (6 bases). With 6 bases removed from V and 6 bases from J, the gap between germline ends came to 10 bases. Germline V CDR1 and CDR2: DFQATT, SNEGSKA (reference sequence). The CDR3 totals 11 residues. The CDR3: CSAGGGDTQYF. CDR3 bases: TGCAGTGCCGGGGGTGGTGATACGCAGTATTTT.

This clonotype was detected many times. This chain joins TRBV20-1 and TRBJ1-1, with D perhaps matching TRBD1 (5 bases). The germline V gene has CDR1 DFQATT and CDR2 SNEGSKA (reference sequence). Trimming stripped 1 base from V and 0 bases from J, with 9 bases between. The CDR3 length is 14 residues. The CDR3 protein is CSARGGGMNTEAFF. The CDR3, as DNA: TGCAGTGCTAGAGGGGGGGGAATGAACACTGAAGCTTTCTTT.

This clonotype showed up just a few times. This chain connects TRBV20-1 to TRBJ2-5; D uncertain. Trimming shortened V by 6 bases and J by 5 bases, and 16 bases separated the two germline ends. The CDR3 is 13 residues long. The germline V gene encodes CDR1 DFQATT and CDR2 SNEGSKA (reference sequence). CDR3 DNA: TGCAGTGCCGATTCCAAAGGAAGGGAGACCCAGTACTTC. Protein product: CSADSKGRETQYF.

This clonotype appeared a few times. The V gene is TRBV28, the J gene TRBJ1-1, with TRBD1 identical over 9 bases. Trimming removed 5 bases from V and 9 bases from J; junction bases left unmatched: 13. The CDR3 extends over 15 amino acids. Germline V CDR1 and CDR2: MDHEN, SYDVKM. The CDR3 region is CASSQVTGGEIQAFF. The CDR3 DNA is TGTGCCAGCAGTCAAGTAACAGGGGGCGAGATTCAAGCTTTCTTT.

V gene TRBV9 combines with J gene TRBJ2-7; 9 nucleotides agree with TRBD1. Germline V CDR1 and CDR2: SGDLS, YYNGEE. Trimming cost V 5 bases and J 4 bases; bases outside gene matches: 10. CDR3 length: 15 amino acids. The CDR3 nucleotides are TGTGCCAGCAGTGCAACGGGACAGGGTGTATACGAGCAGTACTTC. As protein: CASSATGQGVYEQYF.

A note on this clonotype: A read error may be the cause here, since a much bigger clone is one base away. J is TRBJ2-7 and V is TRBV3-1; 8 positions match TRBD1. CDR1 is LGHDT, CDR2 YNNKEL, per germline (reference sequence). The CDR3 totals 15 residues. The trim removed 6 bases at V and 4 bases at J, leaving 11 bases unmatched. CDR3 sequence: CASSLGGRGRYEQYF. The DNA of the CDR3 is TGTGCCAGCAGTCTCGGGGGCAGGGGGCGATACGAGCAGTACTTC.

This clonotype has just a few counts. The chain uses TRBV21-1 and TRBJ2-3. TRBV21-1 corresponds to a pseudogene. CDR3 length: 16 amino acids. The CDR3 loop is CASSKVWGWSTDTQYF. The CDR3 DNA reads as TGTGCCAGCAGCAAAGTCTGGGGTTGGAGCACAGATACGCAGTATTTT.

This chain links TRBV11-2 with TRBJ2-5; tentative D call: TRBD2 (5 bases). CDR1 and CDR2 (germline): SGHAT, FQNNGV. V lost 5 bases to trimming and J lost 2 bases, with 18 bases between them. CDR3 length: 16 amino acids. The CDR3 nucleotides read TGTGCCAGCAGCCTCGGTCGGGGTCGACGTCAAGAGACCCAGTACTTC. It is translated as CASSLGRGRRQETQYF.

This clonotype has just a few counts. The chain couples TRBV12-3 or TRBV12-4 to TRBJ1-1; TRBD1 is a possible D gene (5 bases). The V end lost 8 bases, the J end lost 2 bases, and 12 bases lay between the germline ends. CDR3 length equals 13 residues. Written as DNA, the CDR3 is TGTGCCAGCTCAGAGGGGCGAAACACTGAAGCTTTCTTT. This sequence encodes CASSEGRNTEAFF.

The chain recombines TRBV2 with TRBJ1-1; no reliable D call. The V and J ends lost 3 bases and 0 bases respectively, with 5 bases between them. The germline gives CDR1 SNHLY, CDR2 FYNNEI. The CDR3 length is 13 residues. Written as DNA, the CDR3 is TGTGCCAGCAGTGATGGCGTGAACACTGAAGCTTTCTTT. Protein product: CASSDGVNTEAFF.

This clonotype was counted ten times or more. This chain links TRBV7-9 with TRBJ1-5; D not resolved. Trimming left V 0 bases short and J 4 bases short, with 7 bases between. Germline CDR1 and CDR2: SEHNR and FQNEAQ (reference sequence). This CDR3 is 14 amino acids long. CDR3 nucleotide sequence: TGTGCCAGCAGCTTAGCACAGACGAATCAGCCCCAGCATTTT. Translation: CASSLAQTNQPQHF.

This clonotype has more than one count but fewer than ten. V gene TRBV19 combines with J gene TRBJ2-5; 9 positions agree with TRBD2. There are 15 residues in the CDR3. CDR1 and CDR2 (germline): LNHDA, SQIVND (reference sequence). The V and J ends lost 6 bases and 2 bases, in that order; junction bases with no gene match: 7. CDR3 nucleotides: TGTGCCAGTAGCCAACCGGCGGGGGGGCAAGAGACCCAGTACTTC. Translated: CASSQPAGGQETQYF. The whole variable domain, filled in from reference TRBV19 and TRBJ2-5, reads DGGITQSPKYLFRKEGQNVTLSCEQNLNHDAMYWYRQDPGQGLRLIYYSQIVNDFQKGDIAEGYSVSREKKESFPLTVTSAQKNPTAFYLCASSQPAGGQETQYFGPGTRLLVL.

This clonotype was counted ten times or more. The chain recombines TRBV12-5 with TRBJ2-1, with a weak D call TRBD2 (5 bases). The CDR3 has 18 amino acids. The V gene's germline CDR1 is LGHNT and CDR2 FRNRAP. The V end lost 3 bases, the J end lost 4 bases, and 22 bases lay between the germline ends. DNA of the CDR3: TGTGCTAGTGGTTTCTCCCCTTATGCGGGTATGCAATACAATGAGCAGTTCTTC. This gives the protein CASGFSPYAGMQYNEQFF.

This rearrangement joins TRBV5-1 to TRBJ2-3; 10 bases match TRBD2. The V gene end was trimmed by 0 bases and the J gene end by 4 bases; junction bases not matched to a gene: 14. Germline CDR1 reads SGHRS; CDR2 reads YFSETQ. The CDR3 is made up of 19 amino acids. The CDR3 nucleotides read TGCGCCAGCAGCTTGGTAGGCGCTAGCGGGAGCGGGTATCCAGATACGCAGTATTTT. Encoded protein: CASSLVGASGSGYPDTQYF.

The V call is TRBV6-5, the J call TRBJ2-5; D gene unclear. Per the germline V gene, CDR1 is MNHEY and CDR2 is SVGAGI. The CDR3 is 13 amino acids. V was clipped by 0 bases and J by 4 bases, with 6 bases between them. The CDR3 sequence: CASSYSGAETQYF. In DNA, the CDR3 is TGTGCCAGCAGTTACTCTGGCGCAGAGACCCAGTACTTC.

The V call is TRBV13, the J call TRBJ2-7; possibly TRBD2 for D (6 bases). This CDR3 region has 14 residues. Germline V gene lookup returns CDR1 PRHDT and CDR2 FYEKMQ (reference sequence). The V end lost 2 bases, the J end lost 3 bases, and 11 bases lay between the germline ends. CDR3 sequence reads: CASSLRGSGYEQYF. CDR3 sequence (DNA): TGTGCCAGCAGCTTACGGGGGTCCGGCTACGAGCAGTACTTC. The full variable domain, rest sourced from reference TRBV13 and TRBJ2-7, is AAGVIQSPRHLIKEKRETATLKCYPIPRHDTVYWYQQGPGQDPQFLISFYEKMQSDKGSIPDRFSAQQFSDYHSELNMSSLELGDSALYFCASSLRGSGYEQYFGPGTRLTVT.

The CDR3 loop is CASSFSYGGRKETQYF. DNA of the CDR3: TGTGCCAGCAGTTTTTCATACGGGGGTCGGAAAGAGACCCAGTACTTC. The gene calls are TRBV28 and TRBJ2-5, with D possibly matching TRBD2 (6 bases). Between the trimmed V and J ends, which lost 3 bases and 3 bases, there was a span of 17 bases. The germline V gene has CDR1 MDHEN and CDR2 SYDVKM. The CDR3 is made up of 16 amino acids.

The chain links TRBV19 to TRBJ1-2; TRBD1 matches at 8 bases. CDR3 length equals 15 residues. J lost 8 bases, V lost 6 bases, and 14 bases had no gene match. Germline CDR1 and CDR2: LNHDA and SQIVND (reference sequence). CDR3 coding DNA: TGTGCCAGTAGCCCCCCCGGGACAGGTCTATCGGGCTACACCTTC. Amino acid sequence: CASSPPGTGLSGYTF.

In this sample, this clonotype turned up a few times. The V call is TRBV7-3, the J call TRBJ1-1; D gene uncertain. The germline CDR1 and CDR2 sequences are SGHTA and FQGTGA. Trimming cost V 1 base and J 1 base, with 4 bases left between them. CDR3 length equals 13 residues. CDR3 coding DNA: TGTGCCAGCAGCTTAATGGAGAACACTGAAGCTTTCTTT. Protein: CASSLMENTEAFF.

The chain combines TRBV2 with TRBJ1-5; 7 bases agree with TRBD1. Trimming at V came to 6 bases and at J to 6 bases, leaving 11 bases not matched to a gene. The germline V gene has CDR1 SNHLY and CDR2 FYNNEI. The CDR3 runs 15 residues. The CDR3 sequence is CASRDDREVGQPQHF. The CDR3 nucleotides are TGTGCCAGCAGGGACGACAGGGAAGTGGGTCAGCCCCAGCATTTT.

This clonotype was detected ten times or more. The V call is TRBV27, the J call TRBJ2-7; D gene unclear. This CDR3 has 11 residues. Looked up from germline, CDR1 is MNHEY and CDR2 is SMNVEV (reference sequence). The V end was cut by 2 bases, the J end by 6 bases, with 5 bases between. CDR3 residues: CASSLRGEQYF. The DNA for the CDR3 is TGTGCCAGCAGTTTACGTGGCGAGCAGTACTTC.

This clonotype was seen a few times. This chain links TRBV29-1 with TRBJ1-3; 8 bases agree with TRBD1. Germline V gene data show CDR1 as SQVTM and CDR2 as ANQGSEA. CDR3 size: 15 residues. Germline trimming cut 4 bases from V and 2 bases from J; bases unmatched to any gene: 7. This chain's CDR3 is CSVGKTGDPGNTIYF. The CDR3 DNA reads TGCAGCGTTGGAAAGACAGGGGACCCTGGAAACACCATATATTTT.

The sample holds many counts of this clonotype. The J gene is TRBJ2-4, the V gene TRBV20-1, with D perhaps TRBD2 (5 bases). Between the trimmed V and J ends, which lost 3 bases and 2 bases, there was a span of 17 bases. The CDR3 totals 16 residues. From germline, CDR1 is DFQATT and CDR2 SNEGSKA (reference sequence). The CDR3 sequence is CSASIQASGTKNIQYF. Here the CDR3 DNA reads TGCAGTGCTAGTATCCAGGCATCGGGGACCAAAAACATTCAGTACTTC.

This clonotype was detected a few times. The rearrangement links TRBV19 to TRBJ1-6; D unclear. CDR3 size: 14 residues. Looked up from germline, CDR1 is LNHDA and CDR2 is SQIVND (reference sequence). Trimming removed 6 bases from V and 2 bases from J, with 8 bases in between. The CDR3 loop is CASSTAAYNSPLHF. CDR3 sequence (DNA): TGTGCCAGTAGCACAGCTGCCTATAATTCACCCCTCCACTTT.

The chain recombines TRBV28 with TRBJ1-1, with D tentatively TRBD1 (5 bases). The CDR3 contains 15 residues. Germline-derived CDR1 and CDR2 are MDHEN and SYDVKM. Deletions cut 3 bases from V and 0 bases from J, with 11 bases between. For the CDR3, the DNA is TGTGCCAGCAGTTTGGGACGGTCTATGAACACTGAAGCTTTCTTT. This gives the protein CASSLGRSMNTEAFF.